This T cell receptor (beta chain) was identified during a study of T-cell memory formation after mild COVID-19. Study details: TCR clusters mostly belonged to single donors. Findings and limits, study-wide: A second wave expanding day 15 to 37 was CD4+-biased; contracting clones were balanced.

On this clonotype: As yet, its antigen is unknown.

Researchers used 5'RACE with constant-segment primers to make TCR alpha and TCR beta cDNA libraries that carry sample barcodes and UMIs. TCRdb passed the 5' RACE reads through MiXCR, listing each CDR3 protein once. Here the sample spans about 44,000 distinct CDR3 sequences, less than 7.5% being singletons. CDR1 MNHEY and CDR2 SVGEGT come from the germline V gene. The CDR3 length is 13 residues. Trimming removed 8 bases from V and 3 bases from J, with 13 bases in between. The V call is TRBV6-2 or TRBV6-3, the J call TRBJ2-5; D not certain. Specimen: PBMCs or a T cell subset sorted from them (not recorded which). The clonotype comes from a man younger than 35 who had mild COVID-19 (a few samples of this study predate the infection). Cell type and time point are not known. The CDR3 spells CASSSWGKETQYF. The CDR3 DNA follows: TGTGCCAGCTCCTCGTGGGGAAAAGAGACCCAGTACTTC.